This TCR beta chain was profiled in a study of blood T cell repertoires in COVID-19. Background on the study: Italy, Spain and the United States were the sources of the convalescent and acute COVID-19 samples. Sample material is recorded as cDNA or gDNA derived from T cells, B-cell-depleted T cells, or PBMCs.

This clone was found a few times. In the original analysis: Nucleated cell counts were estimated from reference gene primer amplification. The assay was immunoSEQ multiplex PCR, and TCRdb's table has in-frame clones only and misses some. V and J calls and clone size come straight from that table; D and trimming were deduced from the DNA. The table lists some 340,000 clones, roughly four fifths of them singletons. The sample consisted of PBMCs or T cells enriched from blood (not recorded which). The clonotype comes from a woman in her forties or fifties who had recovered from COVID-19.

The CDR3 region is CASSYGPGSGNTIYF. In nucleotides, the CDR3 is TGTGCCAGCAGTTACGGCCCGGGATCCGGAAACACCATATATTTT. The chain joins TRBV6-2 or TRBV6-3 to TRBJ1-3; D not resolved. CDR1 and CDR2 from the germline V gene are MNHEY and SVGEGT. Deletions cut 2 bases from V and 4 bases from J, with 12 bases between. This CDR3 region has 15 residues.